This TCR beta chain was profiled in a study of cytomegalovirus exposure and HLA in healthy donors (dated by TCRdb to 2016 to 2017). Notes on the research overall: According to a later analysis, the roughly 130 validation repertoires were produced on the same platform as the 700 or so repertoires of the first cohort. The study was designed to test whether signatures of past pathogen exposure could be identified by cataloging public T cell receptors. A separate validation cohort of approximately 120 different subjects was used in addition to the roughly 670-subject first cohort. To predict cytomegalovirus infection status, the study combined high-throughput TCR immunosequencing, statistical association of individual TCRs with disease status, and machine learning. The full study reports these points: The study listed 164 TCR beta chains as associated with cytomegalovirus. The authors suggested that the approach could potentially be extended to other disease states and immunological phenotypes. Most TCR sequences were seen in very few donors, while some public TCRs were found in many individuals. Subsequent analysis determined that TCRs grouped into clusters in the first cohort also showed a tendency toward co-occurrence across the 130 or so validation repertoires, and approximately 94% of cluster scores exceeded 0. The validation cohort had no HLA typing available for a later analysis, so co-occurrence within that cohort was assessed over all 110 or so repertoires. In both the original and validation cohorts, the classifier was reported to diagnose cytomegalovirus status with high specificity and sensitivity. In vitro tests confirmed that a few of the cytomegalovirus-associated TCR beta chains recognize cytomegalovirus antigens.

Library creation used the immunoSEQ multiplex PCR assay. The study's own analysis went as follows. A statistical classification framework was built to diagnose cytomegalovirus status from the catalog of TCR beta chain sequences. TCRdb carries this immuneACCESS record with in-frame sequences only. Its versions omit some clonotypes, under half of them owing to an unresolved V gene in the studies checked, with the rest unexplained. D and trimming come from the DNA, and the V and J calls and clone size come from that table. This sample gives 250,000 to 300,000 clones in total; around 85% of them show up just once. Roughly 1% of the sample rests with the top ten. Separate from the approximately 670-subject first cohort, the validation cohort of about 110 subjects was the group to which the donors belonged. The germline V gene provides CDR1 SQVTM and CDR2 ANQGSEA. Including cysteine and phenylalanine, the CDR3 has 13 amino acids. Here the CDR3 DNA is all that survives: 39 bases in frame from base 1. V ends up 4 bases short and J 3 bases short, with an unmatched junction base count of 5.

Remarks on this clone: Its antigen is unknown. It has no much larger one-base neighbor in the sample; base qualities were not kept.

Here the chain combines TRBV29-1 and TRBJ1-2; TRBD1 lines up with 7 middle nucleotides. The sequence came from a woman between 18 and 30 years old in good health and CMV-seronegative. Material for sequencing was PBMCs. The base sequence is TGCAGCGTTGGGGACAGAGACCACTATGGCTACACCTTC. This sequence encodes CSVGDRDHYGYTF.